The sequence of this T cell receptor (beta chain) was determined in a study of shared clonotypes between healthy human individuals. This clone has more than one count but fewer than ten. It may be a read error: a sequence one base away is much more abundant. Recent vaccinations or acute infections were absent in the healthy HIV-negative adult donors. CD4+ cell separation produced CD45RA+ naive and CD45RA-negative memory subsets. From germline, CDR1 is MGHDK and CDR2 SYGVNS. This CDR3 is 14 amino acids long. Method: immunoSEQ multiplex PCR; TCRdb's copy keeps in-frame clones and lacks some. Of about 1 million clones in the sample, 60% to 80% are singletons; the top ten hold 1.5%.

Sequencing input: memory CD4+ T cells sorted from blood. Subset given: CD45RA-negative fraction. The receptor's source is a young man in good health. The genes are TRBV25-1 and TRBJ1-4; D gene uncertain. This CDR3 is CASSDPGLNEKLLF. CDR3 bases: TGTGCCAGCAGTGACCCGGGTTTAAACGAAAAACTGCTTTTT.